The 10 T cell receptor beta chains below all came from one sample that was sequenced in a study of cytomegalovirus exposure and HLA in healthy donors. PCR used 60 Vbeta primers and 13 Jbeta primers. Profiled with immunoSEQ multiplex PCR; TCRdb holds only in-frame clones, not every one. The sample records around 170,000 clones, around 80% being singletons. Sequencing was carried out using PBMCs. These TCRs come from a woman in her forties in good health and CMV-seronegative.

The chain links TRBV28 to TRBJ1-2, with 7 bases lining up with TRBD1. Germline V gene data show CDR1 as MDHEN and CDR2 as SYDVKM. The CDR3 runs to 14 residues. J lost 6 bases, V lost 10 bases, and 14 bases had no gene match. CDR3 region: CATTDPRGPNGYTF. As DNA, the CDR3 is TGTGCCACGACGGACCCTAGGGGGCCAAATGGCTACACCTTC.

This clone was seen only once. The rearrangement joins TRBV6-5 to TRBJ1-6; tentatively, D is TRBD1 (6 bases). Deletions cut 3 bases from V and 7 bases from J, with 13 bases between. The CDR3 runs 15 residues. Germline CDR1 reads MNHEY; CDR2 reads SVGAGI. This CDR3 is CASSYRTVKNSPLHF. The CDR3, as DNA: TGTGCCAGCAGTTATAGGACAGTAAAAAATTCACCCCTCCACTTT.

The chain has TRBV5-5 and TRBJ1-4; D is possibly TRBD1 (5 bases). The V and J ends lost 7 bases and 8 bases respectively, with 12 bases between them. CDR3 length equals 12 residues. Germline V gene data show CDR1 as SGHKS and CDR2 as YYEKEE (reference sequence). CDR3 sequence (DNA): TGTGCCAGCGAGAACTGGGGCGAAAAACTGTTTTTT. Its translation: CASENWGEKLFF.

This clone was detected once. Compared with germline, one end of the junction differs, possibly owing to a read error. The genes are TRBV7-9 and TRBJ1-2; 11 nucleotides agree with TRBD1. From germline, CDR1 is SEHNR and CDR2 FQNEAQ (reference sequence). The CDR3 is 12 residues long. Written as DNA, the CDR3 is TGTTCCAGCGGGACAGGGGGATCTTACTACACCTTC. Protein: CSSGTGGSYYTF.

This chain links TRBV5-1 with TRBJ2-7; D uncertain. Trimming shortened V by 4 bases and J by 6 bases, and 11 bases separated the two germline ends. Germline loops: CDR1 SGHRS, CDR2 YFSETQ. The CDR3 covers 12 residues. CDR3 amino acids: CASSGSAGEQYF. For the CDR3, the DNA is TGCGCCAGCAGCGGGTCGGCAGGCGAGCAGTACTTC.

This clone was seen only a few times. CDR3 amino acids: CASSKGGSGEQFF. Here the CDR3 DNA reads TGTGCCAGTAGTAAGGGGGGGTCCGGTGAGCAGTTCTTC. The V gene is TRBV19, the J gene TRBJ2-1, with D possibly TRBD2 on 7 matching bases. The germline V and J ends were trimmed by 4 bases and 9 bases, with 13 bases remaining between them. The germline CDR1 and CDR2 sequences are LNHDA and SQIVND (reference sequence). The CDR3 is 13 amino acids.

The chain combines TRBV5-1 with TRBJ2-5; D not certain. Between the trimmed V and J ends, which lost 2 bases and 10 bases, there was a span of 12 bases. CDR1 is SGHRS, CDR2 YFSETQ, per germline. This CDR3 is built from 12 residues. The chain's CDR3 is CASSFRVGDQYF. As DNA, the CDR3 is TGCGCCAGCAGCTTCCGGGTAGGAGACCAGTACTTC.

The rearrangement uses TRBV28 and TRBJ2-7, with D possibly matching TRBD1 (5 bases). V lost 5 bases and J 7 bases, leaving 18 bases between the germline ends. Germline CDR1 is MDHEN and CDR2 is SYDVKM. This CDR3 is 14 amino acids long. The CDR3 DNA is TGTGCCAGCAGTCGCACAACCCAGGGTGGGGAGCAGTACTTC. Its protein is CASSRTTQGGEQYF.

The rearrangement links TRBV5-4 to TRBJ2-1; the match to TRBD2 covers 9 bases. Trimming cost V 3 bases and J 5 bases; bases outside gene matches: 12. The CDR3 loop spans 17 amino acids. The germline gives CDR1 SGHNT, CDR2 YYREEE (reference sequence). The CDR3 DNA is TGTGCCAGCAGCTATGGCGGGGGGGGGCTAGCTGACAATGAGCAGTTCTTC. Its protein is CASSYGGGGLADNEQFF.

This clone showed up just a few times. The chain recombines TRBV4-1 with TRBJ1-5; 8 nucleotides line up with TRBD1. Unmatched junction bases numbered 5, after V lost 0 bases and J lost 7 bases. The CDR3 consists of 15 residues. Germline CDR1 is MGHRA and CDR2 is YSYEKL. In DNA, the CDR3 is TGCGCCAGCAGCCAAGATACAGGGGGTTGGCAGCCCCAGCATTTT. Its translation: CASSQDTGGWQPQHF.